These T cell receptor beta chains were read from a single sample in a study of T cell changes during pregnancy in multiple sclerosis. TCRdb's table, derived via immunoSEQ multiplex PCR, lists solely in-frame clones and lacks some. The profile shows about 50,000 clones, roughly 94% of them singletons. The sequencing used CD8+ T cells from peripheral blood mononuclear cells, collected before pregnancy. The receptors derive from a female donor with multiple sclerosis, enrolled in a pregnancy study. The CDR3 runs from the conserved cysteine through the conserved F or W. Fields, in order: V gene, J gene, clone size, D gene, CDR3 DNA, CDR3 protein. D genes are given only for firm matches. A row's size may be missing; if present it is once, few, many or a size class.

V: TRBV19; J: TRBJ2-1; size: .; D: TRBD2; DNA: TGTGCCAGTACCCTAGCGGGGGGCTACAATGAGCAGTTCTTC; CDR3: CASTLAGGYNEQFF
V: TRBV7-6; J: TRBJ2-3; size: .; D: TRBD2; DNA: TGTGCCAGCAGCTTAGAGGGACTAGAGACCTTCACAGATACGCAGTATTTT; CDR3: CASSLEGLETFTDTQYF
V: TRBV2; J: TRBJ2-5; size: .; D: TRBD2; DNA: TGTGCCAGCAGCGGACTAGCGGGTCTCCAAGAGACCCAGTACTTC; CDR3: CASSGLAGLQETQYF
V: TRBV15; J: TRBJ1-1; size: once; D: .; DNA: TGTGCCACCAGCTGGGGGGGTGGAAACACTGAAGCTTTCTTT; CDR3: CATSWGGGNTEAFF
V: TRBV30; J: TRBJ2-7; size: .; D: TRBD2; DNA: TGTGCCTGGAAGCGGGAGATTCCCTACGAGCAGTACTTC; CDR3: CAWKREIPYEQYF
V: TRBV7-9; J: TRBJ1-2; size: .; D: .; DNA: TGTGCCAGCAGCCCGACGAAAGGGGTCGGCTACACCTTC; CDR3: CASSPTKGVGYTF
V: TRBV19; J: TRBJ1-5; size: .; D: .; DNA: TGTGCCAGTAGTACACCGCAGGGGTGGAATCAGCCCCAGCATTTT; CDR3: CASSTPQGWNQPQHF
V: TRBV18; J: TRBJ2-7; size: .; D: TRBD1; DNA: TGTGCCAGCTCACTGGGACAGTTGGCCTACGAGCAGTACTTC; CDR3: CASSLGQLAYEQYF
V: TRBV5-4; J: TRBJ2-7; size: .; D: TRBD2; DNA: TGTGCCAGCAGCTTGAATCCGACTAGCGGGAGTAACTTC; CDR3: CASSLNPTSGSNF
V: TRBV6-5; J: TRBJ1-1; size: .; D: .; DNA: TGTGCCAGCAGTTATAACGGACAGCAGAACACTGAAGCTTTCTTT; CDR3: CASSYNGQQNTEAFF
V: TRBV19; J: TRBJ1-1; size: .; D: .; DNA: TGTGCCAGTAGTATTTCAGGATATGAAGCTTTCTTT; CDR3: CASSISGYEAFF
V: TRBV19; J: TRBJ2-7; size: .; D: TRBD2; DNA: TGTGCCAGTAGTATATCCGCCGGGAGCGGGGGTAACTACGAGCAGTACTTC; CDR3: CASSISAGSGGNYEQYF
V: TRBV28; J: TRBJ2-1; size: .; D: .; DNA: TGTGCCAGCACCGACGACACATATGAGCAGTTCTTC; CDR3: CASTDDTYEQFF
V: TRBV7-9; J: TRBJ1-2; size: .; D: .; DNA: TGTGCCAGCAGCTTAGTCGACTATGGCTACACCTTC; CDR3: CASSLVDYGYTF
V: TRBV13; J: TRBJ2-3; size: .; D: TRBD2; DNA: TGTGCCAGCAGCGGTAGCGGGGTGGCAGATACGCAGTATTTT; CDR3: CASSGSGVADTQYF
V: TRBV28; J: TRBJ2-7; size: large; D: TRBD1; DNA: TGTGCCAGCAGGACAGGGTTGGGCTACGAGCAGTACTTC; CDR3: CASRTGLGYEQYF
V: TRBV9; J: TRBJ2-1; size: .; D: .; DNA: TGTGCCAGCAGCGGCGGAACCTACAATGAGCAGTTCTTC; CDR3: CASSGGTYNEQFF
V: TRBV27; J: TRBJ2-7; size: .; D: TRBD1; DNA: TGTGCCAGCAGTTTACTTGGGACAGGGTACGAGCAGTACTTC; CDR3: CASSLLGTGYEQYF
V: TRBV7-6; J: TRBJ2-1; size: .; D: TRBD2; DNA: TGTGCCAGCAGCTTAGCAAAGCGGGAGAGGTCCTACAATGAGCAGTTCTTC; CDR3: CASSLAKRERSYNEQFF
V: TRBV14; J: TRBJ2-7; size: .; D: TRBD2; DNA: TGTGCCAGCAGCCAAGGAGGAGGGAGGGCCTGGGAGCAGTACTTC; CDR3: CASSQGGGRAWEQYF
V: TRBV30; J: TRBJ2-1; size: .; D: TRBD2; DNA: TGTGCCTGGACCAGCGGGACTAACTACAATGAGCAGTTCTTC; CDR3: CAWTSGTNYNEQFF
V: TRBV5-1; J: TRBJ2-1; size: .; D: .; DNA: TGCGCCAGCAGCTTCGACAGGTATCTCAATGAGCAGTTCTTC; CDR3: CASSFDRYLNEQFF
V: TRBV4-1; J: TRBJ2-1; size: .; D: .; DNA: TGCGCCAGCAGCCAAGATGTTAGCGCGTACAATGAGCAGTTCTTC; CDR3: CASSQDVSAYNEQFF
V: TRBV7-9; J: TRBJ2-1; size: .; D: .; DNA: TGTGCCAGCAGCTTAGGGCTAGCGGAGCAGTTCTTC; CDR3: CASSLGLAEQFF
V: TRBV12-5; J: TRBJ2-1; size: .; D: .; DNA: TGTGCTAGTGCGCGGGATTCCTACAATGAGCAGTTCTTC; CDR3: CASARDSYNEQFF
V: TRBV19; J: TRBJ2-2; size: .; D: TRBD2; DNA: TGTGCCAGTAGTATAGGTCTAGCGGGAAGGACCGGGGAGCTGTTTTTT; CDR3: CASSIGLAGRTGELFF
V: TRBV19; J: TRBJ2-7; size: .; D: TRBD1; DNA: TGTGCCAGTAGTACGATGGGACAGGGGACCTACGAGCAGTACTTC; CDR3: CASSTMGQGTYEQYF
V: TRBV7-9; J: TRBJ1-5; size: once; D: TRBD1; DNA: TGTGCCAGCAGCTTAGGGGCAGGGGGCAGTCAGCCCCAGCATTTT; CDR3: CASSLGAGGSQPQHF
V: TRBV9; J: TRBJ2-7; size: .; D: TRBD1; DNA: TGTGCCAGCAGCCGCACAGGGGGCCCCTACGAGCAGTACTTC; CDR3: CASSRTGGPYEQYF
V: TRBV7-9; J: TRBJ2-7; size: .; D: TRBD1; DNA: TGTGCCAGCAGCTCCGTGACGGGACAGGGGGCCTACGAGCAGTACTTC; CDR3: CASSSVTGQGAYEQYF
V: TRBV7-7; J: TRBJ2-2; size: .; D: .; DNA: TGTGCCAGCAGCTCCGGGTCCGCGAACACCGGGGAGCTGTTTTTT; CDR3: CASSSGSANTGELFF
V: TRBV5-5; J: TRBJ2-7; size: .; D: .; DNA: TGTGCCAGCAGCTTGGACTGGACACCCGGGTACGAGCAGTACTTC; CDR3: CASSLDWTPGYEQYF
V: TRBV27; J: TRBJ2-1; size: .; D: TRBD1; DNA: TGTGCCAGCAGCCCCCGGGACAGGGGCGGCAATGAGCAGTTCTTC; CDR3: CASSPRDRGGNEQFF
V: TRBV11-2; J: TRBJ2-7; size: .; D: .; DNA: TGTGCCAGCAGGGTACCGGGCTCCTACGAGCAGTACTTC; CDR3: CASRVPGSYEQYF
V: TRBV5-4; J: TRBJ2-3; size: .; D: TRBD2; DNA: TGTGCCAGCAGCTTGTATAGCGGGGGGACAGATACGCAGTATTTT; CDR3: CASSLYSGGTDTQYF
V: TRBV12-5; J: TRBJ2-1; size: .; D: TRBD2; DNA: TGTGCTAGTGGTTCTACATTGGAAGGAGCGGGAGACTCGTACAATGAGCAGTTCTTC; CDR3: CASGSTLEGAGDSYNEQFF
V: TRBV18; J: TRBJ2-7; size: .; D: TRBD2; DNA: TGTGCCAGCTCCCATCTAGCGGGAGTCCACTACGAGCAGTACTTC; CDR3: CASSHLAGVHYEQYF
V: TRBV5-5; J: TRBJ1-1; size: .; D: .; DNA: TGTGCCAGCAGCCCTACCACTGAAGCTTTCTTT; CDR3: CASSPTTEAFF
V: TRBV19; J: TRBJ2-7; size: .; D: .; DNA: TGTGCCAGTAGTTTTATAAACTCCTACGAGCAGTACTTC; CDR3: CASSFINSYEQYF
V: TRBV27; J: TRBJ2-3; size: once; D: .; DNA: TGTGCCAGCAGTTTATCAGACAGGAAATACTCCACAGATACGCAGTATTTT; CDR3: CASSLSDRKYSTDTQYF
V: TRBV4-1; J: TRBJ2-3; size: .; D: .; DNA: TGCGCCAGCAGCCAAGGCTACAGCGGCAGAGATACGCAGTATTTT; CDR3: CASSQGYSGRDTQYF
V: TRBV7-6; J: TRBJ2-1; size: .; D: TRBD2; DNA: TGTGCCAGCAGTTCCGCTTCTAGCGGGAGTCTAAGCTCCTACAATGAGCAGTTCTTC; CDR3: CASSSASSGSLSSYNEQFF
V: TRBV19; J: TRBJ2-2; size: .; D: .; DNA: TGTGCCAGTGAAGCTGGGCCGAACACCGGGGAGCTGTTTTTT; CDR3: CASEAGPNTGELFF